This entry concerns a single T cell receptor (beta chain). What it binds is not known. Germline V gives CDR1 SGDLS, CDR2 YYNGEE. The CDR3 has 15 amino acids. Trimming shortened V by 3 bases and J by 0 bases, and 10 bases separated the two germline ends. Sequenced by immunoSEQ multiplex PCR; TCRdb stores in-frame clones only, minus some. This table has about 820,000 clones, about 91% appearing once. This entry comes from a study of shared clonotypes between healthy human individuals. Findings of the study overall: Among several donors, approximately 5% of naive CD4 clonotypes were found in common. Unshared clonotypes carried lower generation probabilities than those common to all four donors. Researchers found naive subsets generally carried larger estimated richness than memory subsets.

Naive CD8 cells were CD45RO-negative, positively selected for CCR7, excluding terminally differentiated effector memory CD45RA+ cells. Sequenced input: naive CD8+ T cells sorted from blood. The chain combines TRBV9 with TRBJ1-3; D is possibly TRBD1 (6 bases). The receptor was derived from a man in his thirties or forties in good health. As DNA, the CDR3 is TGTGCCAGCAGCGGAGGGGGGAGCTCTGGAAACACCATATATTTT. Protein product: CASSGGGSSGNTIYF. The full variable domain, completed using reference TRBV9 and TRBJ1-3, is DSGVTQTPKHLITATGQRVTLRCSPRSGDLSVYWYQQSLDQGLQFLIQYYNGEERAKGNILERFSAQQFPDLHSELNLSSLELGDSALYFCASSGGGSSGNTIYFGEGSWLTVV.